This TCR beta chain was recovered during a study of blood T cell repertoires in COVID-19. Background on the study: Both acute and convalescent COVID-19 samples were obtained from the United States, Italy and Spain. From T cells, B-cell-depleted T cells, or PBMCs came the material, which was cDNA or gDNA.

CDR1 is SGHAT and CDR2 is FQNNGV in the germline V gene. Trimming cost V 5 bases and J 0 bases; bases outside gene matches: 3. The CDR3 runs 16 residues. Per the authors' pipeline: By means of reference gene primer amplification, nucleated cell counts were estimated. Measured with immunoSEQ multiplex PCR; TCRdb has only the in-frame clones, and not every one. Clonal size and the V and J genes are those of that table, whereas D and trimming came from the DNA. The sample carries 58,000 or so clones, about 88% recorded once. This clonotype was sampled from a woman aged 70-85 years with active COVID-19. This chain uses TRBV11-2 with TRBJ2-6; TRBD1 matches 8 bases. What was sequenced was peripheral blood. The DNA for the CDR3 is TGTGCCAGCAGCAAACAGGGGGTCTCTGGGGCCAACGTCCTGACTTTC. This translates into CASSKQGVSGANVLTF.